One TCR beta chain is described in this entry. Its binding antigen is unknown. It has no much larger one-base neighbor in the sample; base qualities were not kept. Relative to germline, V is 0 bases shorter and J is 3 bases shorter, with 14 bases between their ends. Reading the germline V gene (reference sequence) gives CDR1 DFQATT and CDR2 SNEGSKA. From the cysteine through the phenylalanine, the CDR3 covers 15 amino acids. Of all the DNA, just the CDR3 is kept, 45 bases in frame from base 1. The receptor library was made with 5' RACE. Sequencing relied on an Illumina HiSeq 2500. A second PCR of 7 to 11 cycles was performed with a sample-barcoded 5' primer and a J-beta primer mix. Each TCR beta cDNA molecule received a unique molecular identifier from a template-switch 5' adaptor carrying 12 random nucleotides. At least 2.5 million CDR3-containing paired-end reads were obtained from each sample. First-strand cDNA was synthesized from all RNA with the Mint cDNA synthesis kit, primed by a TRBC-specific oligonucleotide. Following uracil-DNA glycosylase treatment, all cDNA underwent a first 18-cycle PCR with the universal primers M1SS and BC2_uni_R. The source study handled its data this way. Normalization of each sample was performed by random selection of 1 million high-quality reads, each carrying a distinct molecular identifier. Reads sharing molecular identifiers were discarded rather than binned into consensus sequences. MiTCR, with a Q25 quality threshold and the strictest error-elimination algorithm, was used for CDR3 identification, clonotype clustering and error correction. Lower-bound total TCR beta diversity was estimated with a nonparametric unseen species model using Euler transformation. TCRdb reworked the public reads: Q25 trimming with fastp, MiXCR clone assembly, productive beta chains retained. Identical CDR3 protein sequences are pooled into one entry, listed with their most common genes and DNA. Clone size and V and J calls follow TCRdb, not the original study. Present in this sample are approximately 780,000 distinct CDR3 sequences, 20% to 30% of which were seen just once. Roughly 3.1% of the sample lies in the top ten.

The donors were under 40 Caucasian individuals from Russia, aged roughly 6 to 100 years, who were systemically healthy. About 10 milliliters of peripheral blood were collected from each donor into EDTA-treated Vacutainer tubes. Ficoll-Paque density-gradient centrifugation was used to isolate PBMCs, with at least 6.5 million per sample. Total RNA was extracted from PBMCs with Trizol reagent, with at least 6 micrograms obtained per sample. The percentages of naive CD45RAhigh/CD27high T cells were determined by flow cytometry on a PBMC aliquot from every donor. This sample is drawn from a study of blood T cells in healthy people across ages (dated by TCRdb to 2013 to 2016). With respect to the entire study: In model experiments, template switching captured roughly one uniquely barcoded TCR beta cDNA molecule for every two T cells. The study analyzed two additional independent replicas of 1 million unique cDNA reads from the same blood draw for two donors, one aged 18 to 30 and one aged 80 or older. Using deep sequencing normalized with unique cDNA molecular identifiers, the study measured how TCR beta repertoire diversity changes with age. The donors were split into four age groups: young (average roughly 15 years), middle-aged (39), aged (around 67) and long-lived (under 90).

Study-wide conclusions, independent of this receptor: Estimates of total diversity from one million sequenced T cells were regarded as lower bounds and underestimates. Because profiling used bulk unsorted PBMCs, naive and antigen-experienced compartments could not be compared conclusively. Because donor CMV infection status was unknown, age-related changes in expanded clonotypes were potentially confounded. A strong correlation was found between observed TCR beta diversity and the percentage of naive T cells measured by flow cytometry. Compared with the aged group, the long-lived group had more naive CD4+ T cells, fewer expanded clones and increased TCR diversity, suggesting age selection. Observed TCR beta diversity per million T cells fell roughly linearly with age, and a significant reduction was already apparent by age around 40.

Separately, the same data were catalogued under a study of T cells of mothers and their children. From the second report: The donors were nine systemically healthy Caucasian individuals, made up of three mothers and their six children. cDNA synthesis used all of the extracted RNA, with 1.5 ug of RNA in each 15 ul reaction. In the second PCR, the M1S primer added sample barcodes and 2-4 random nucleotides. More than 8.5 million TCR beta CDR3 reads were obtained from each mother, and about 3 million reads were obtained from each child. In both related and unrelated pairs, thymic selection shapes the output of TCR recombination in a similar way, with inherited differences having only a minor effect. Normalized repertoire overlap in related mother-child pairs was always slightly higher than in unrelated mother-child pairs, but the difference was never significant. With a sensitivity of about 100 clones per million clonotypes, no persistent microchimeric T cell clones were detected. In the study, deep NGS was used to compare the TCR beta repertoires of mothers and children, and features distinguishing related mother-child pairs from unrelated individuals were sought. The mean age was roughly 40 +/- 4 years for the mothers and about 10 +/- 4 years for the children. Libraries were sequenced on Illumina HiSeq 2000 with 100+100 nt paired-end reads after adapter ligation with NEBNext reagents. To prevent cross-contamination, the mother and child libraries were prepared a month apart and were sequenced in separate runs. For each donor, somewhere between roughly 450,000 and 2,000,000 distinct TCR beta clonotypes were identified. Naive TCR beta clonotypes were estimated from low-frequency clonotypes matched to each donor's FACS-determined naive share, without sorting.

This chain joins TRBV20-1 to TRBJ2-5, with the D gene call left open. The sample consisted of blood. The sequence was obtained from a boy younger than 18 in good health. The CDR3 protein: CSARDRLDKEETQYF. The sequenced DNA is TGCAGTGCTAGAGATCGCCTCGATAAAGAAGAGACCCAGTACTTC.